Following are 17 T cell receptor beta chains from one sample sequenced in a study of T cell changes during pregnancy in multiple sclerosis. Using immunoSEQ multiplex PCR, the repertoire was profiled, and TCRdb retains in-frame clones only, with some absent. The sample contains 45,000 to 60,000 clones, approximately 90% of which appear only once. The starting material was peripheral blood, obtained in the first trimester of pregnancy. These receptors were collected from a female donor with multiple sclerosis, enrolled in a pregnancy study.

CDR3 nucleotide sequence: TGTGCCAGCAGACCTACCTCTGGGGCCAACGTCCTGACTTTC. This codes for CASRPTSGANVLTF. The chain joins TRBV7-9 to TRBJ2-6; D gene uncertain. This CDR3 has 14 amino acids. Trimming cost V 6 bases and J 0 bases, with 6 bases left between them. Germline loops: CDR1 SEHNR, CDR2 FQNEAQ (reference sequence).

The rearrangement links TRBV30 to TRBJ2-1, with a possible D match to TRBD2 (6 bases). CDR1 and CDR2 from the germline V gene are GTSNPN and SVGIG (reference sequence). The CDR3 is 16 residues long. Trimming left V 2 bases short and J 4 bases short, with 18 bases between. CDR3 loop: CAWSSPGLSRYNEQFF. CDR3 bases: TGTGCCTGGAGTTCCCCGGGACTTAGCCGTTACAATGAGCAGTTCTTC. Full variable domain (remainder filled in from reference TRBV30 and TRBJ2-1): SQTIHQWPATLVQPVGSPLSLECTVEGTSNPNLYWYRQAAGRGLQLLFYSVGIGQISSEVPQNLSASRPQDRQFILSSKKLLLSDSGFYLCAWSSPGLSRYNEQFFGPGTRLTVL.

CDR3 residues: CASSLAENYGYTF. Written as DNA, the CDR3 is TGTGCCAGCAGCTTAGCGGAGAACTATGGCTACACCTTC. The genes are TRBV7-8 and TRBJ1-2, with D uncertain. The CDR3 contains 13 residues. Germline V lookup: CDR1 SGHVS, CDR2 FQNEAQ. Between the trimmed V and J ends, which lost 0 bases and 2 bases, there was a span of 4 bases.

The chain employs TRBV5-1 and TRBJ1-1; 10 positions match TRBD1. CDR1 and CDR2 (germline): SGHRS, YFSETQ. This CDR3 is 15 amino acids long. V shed 4 bases and J 4 bases; nucleotides not matched to a gene: 7. DNA of the CDR3: TGCGCCAGCAGCCTATTCGGACAGGGGGGCACTGAAGCTTTCTTT. Its translation: CASSLFGQGGTEAFF.

In DNA, the CDR3 is TGTGCCAGCAGCGTGGCCGGGACACCCTACAATGAGCAGTTCTTC. Translating gives CASSVAGTPYNEQFF. The V and J genes are TRBV5-4 and TRBJ2-1; D perhaps matches TRBD1 (6 bases). The CDR3 loop spans 15 amino acids. Looked up from germline, CDR1 is SGHNT and CDR2 is YYREEE (reference sequence). Deletions cut 4 bases from V and 2 bases from J, with 13 bases between. Looking up the rest from reference TRBV5-4 and TRBJ2-1 gives the full variable domain: ETGVTQSPTHLIKTRGQQVTLRCSSQSGHNTVSWYQQALGQGPQFIFQYYREEENGRGNFPPRFSGLQFPNYSSELNVNALELDDSALYLCASSVAGTPYNEQFFGPGTRLTVL.

This chain connects TRBV11-1 to TRBJ1-1, with D tentatively TRBD1 (5 bases). The germline CDR1 and CDR2 sequences are SGHAT and FQDESV (reference sequence). Trimming stripped 2 bases from V and 3 bases from J, with 10 bases between. The CDR3 totals 14 residues. CDR3 bases: TGTGCCAGCAGCTTAACCCTGACAGACACTGAAGCTTTCTTT. This codes for CASSLTLTDTEAFF. The variable domain in full, completed from reference TRBV11-1 and TRBJ1-1, reads EAEVAQSPRYKITEKSQAVAFWCDPISGHATLYWYRQILGQGPELLVQFQDESVVDDSQLPKDRFSAERLKGVDSTLKIQPAELGDSAMYLCASSLTLTDTEAFFGQGTRLTVV.

The chain links TRBV11-2 to TRBJ2-1; no clear D gene. Trimming pared 5 bases from V and 12 bases from J, leaving 11 bases between. Germline V gene data show CDR1 as SGHAT and CDR2 as FQNNGV. This CDR3 has 11 amino acids. The CDR3 sequence is CASSPSRGQFF. DNA for the CDR3: TGTGCCAGCAGCCCCTCGAGAGGGCAGTTCTTC.

The chain has TRBV19 and TRBJ1-2, with TRBD1 as a possible D gene (5 bases). This CDR3 is 16 amino acids long. V was shortened by 0 bases and J by 4 bases, with 15 bases between the two germline ends. Looked up from germline, CDR1 is LNHDA and CDR2 is SQIVND (reference sequence). The CDR3 loop is CASSIDREGMIYGYTF. The CDR3 nucleotides are TGTGCCAGTAGTATAGATAGGGAGGGGATGATCTATGGCTACACCTTC.

The rearrangement joins TRBV6-5 to TRBJ1-1; D gene ambiguous. The germline V gene has CDR1 MNHEY and CDR2 SVGAGI. This CDR3 comprises 15 residues. Trimming stripped 0 bases from V and 0 bases from J, with 8 bases between. CDR3 protein: CASSYSINLNTEAFF. The CDR3 DNA sequence: TGTGCCAGCAGTTACTCGATCAACTTGAACACTGAAGCTTTCTTT.

The chain is built from TRBV4-1 and TRBJ2-3; no reliable D call. CDR1 MGHRA and CDR2 YSYEKL come from the germline V gene. The CDR3 loop spans 15 amino acids. V lost 1 base to trimming and J lost 0 bases, with 8 bases between them. CDR3 sequence: CASSQATKSTDTQYF. The CDR3 nucleotides are TGCGCCAGCAGCCAAGCGACAAAGAGCACAGATACGCAGTATTTT.

The chain employs TRBV5-6 and TRBJ1-2; D possibly corresponds to TRBD1 (6 bases). The germline V gene encodes CDR1 SGHDT and CDR2 YYEEEE. This CDR3 is 12 amino acids long. Trimming removed 1 base at V and 6 bases at J, with 7 bases between. This CDR3 reads CASSLTGNGYTF. In nucleotides, the CDR3 is TGTGCCAGCAGCTTGACAGGGAATGGCTACACCTTC.

This chain connects TRBV18 to TRBJ2-1, with TRBD1 matching over 9 bases. The V and J ends lost 6 bases and 4 bases, in that order; junction bases with no gene match: 10. The germline gives CDR1 KGHSH, CDR2 LQKENI. The CDR3 totals 16 residues. The DNA of the CDR3 is TGTGCCAGCTCGCTAACCGGGACAGGGACTTACAATGAGCAGTTCTTC. Translation: CASSLTGTGTYNEQFF.

This clone showed up just a few times. The chain combines TRBV28 with TRBJ1-1; D might be TRBD1 (6 bases). Between the trimmed V and J ends, which lost 3 bases and 1 base, there was a span of 12 bases. The CDR3 runs to 15 residues. The germline V gene has CDR1 MDHEN and CDR2 SYDVKM. The CDR3 protein is CASSLSDSTNTEAFF. CDR3 coding DNA: TGTGCCAGCAGTTTGTCGGACAGCACGAACACTGAAGCTTTCTTT.

The V call is TRBV7-3, the J call TRBJ1-4, with 7 positions matching TRBD1. After removal of 4 bases from V and 10 bases from J, the junction contained 9 bases not matched to a gene. The CDR3 length is 14 residues. Germline V gene lookup returns CDR1 SGHTA and CDR2 FQGTGA. CDR3 in DNA: TGTGCCAGCAGCTCGACAGGGTGGGAGGCAAAACTGTTTTTT. Amino acid sequence: CASSSTGWEAKLFF.

The chain's CDR3 is CATSRDVRPEQFF. CDR3 nucleotide sequence: TGTGCCACCAGCAGAGATGTGAGGCCCGAGCAGTTCTTC. This chain connects TRBV15 to TRBJ2-1; D gene uncertain. Germline CDR1 is LNHNV and CDR2 is YYDKDF (reference sequence). The CDR3 sequence is 13 residues long. The V end lost 0 bases, the J end lost 10 bases, and 10 bases lay between the germline ends. The full variable domain, with the rest looked up from reference TRBV15 and TRBJ2-1, is DAMVIQNPRYQVTQFGKPVTLSCSQTLNHNVMYWYQQKSSQAPKLLFHYYDKDFNNEADTPDNFQSRRPNTSFCFLDIRSPGLGDTAMYLCATSRDVRPEQFFGPGTRLTVL.

Of note for this clone: A junction boundary mismatches the germline segment, possibly from a read error. This chain uses TRBV5-1 with TRBJ2-2; 8 bases fit TRBD1. The CDR3 runs 17 residues. The germline V gene has CDR1 SGHRS and CDR2 YFSETQ. This CDR3 is CASSLSLRTGPTGEPFF. Written as DNA, the CDR3 is TGCGCCAGCAGCTTGTCCCTAAGGACAGGGCCCACCGGGGAGCCGTTTTTT.

The chain employs TRBV29-1 and TRBJ1-2; D gene ambiguous. The CDR3 is made up of 12 amino acids. The V end lost 3 bases, the J end lost 11 bases, and 16 bases lay between the germline ends. Per the germline V gene, CDR1 is SQVTM and CDR2 is ANQGSEA. The CDR3 here is CSVEDLVTAYTF. The CDR3 DNA follows: TGCAGCGTTGAGGATTTGGTAACAGCTTACACCTTC.